This TCR beta chain is drawn from a study of blood T cells in healthy people across ages. The CDR3 has 16 amino acids. Trimming cost V 1 base and J 5 bases; bases outside gene matches: 8. Germline assignment: CDR1 MNHNS and CDR2 SASEGT. A second PCR, run for about 7 to 11 cycles, used a sample-barcoded 5' primer plus a J-beta primer mix. Each cDNA was tagged by a template-switch adaptor containing 12 random nucleotides. TCRdb independently ran MiXCR on the 5' RACE reads; one entry per CDR3 protein. The top ten hold 7.5% to 9% of the sample, which has about 540,000 distinct CDR3 sequences, 20% to 30% seen once. This clonotype was seen only a few times. The same sample was also used in a study of T cells of mothers and their children. That study reports: Reads obtained per mother exceeded 8.5 million TCR beta CDR3 reads, with several million obtained per child.

The chain carries TRBV6-1 and TRBJ2-3; 8 bases fit TRBD2. The sequence derives from a boy between 10 and 17 years old in good health. Sequenced input: blood. CDR3 in amino acids: CASSEVFGLAGDTQYF. The DNA for the CDR3 is TGTGCCAGCAGTGAAGTTTTTGGACTAGCCGGAGATACGCAGTATTTT.